The 27 T cell receptor beta chains below all came from one sample that was sequenced in a study of blood T cell repertoires in COVID-19. Generated by immunoSEQ multiplex PCR, the TCRdb table keeps only in-frame clones and is missing some. The sample lists a few hundred thousand clones, approximately 78% occurring once. Specimen: PBMCs or T cells enriched from blood (not recorded which). These receptor sequences come from a man in his forties who had been exposed to COVID-19.

This rearrangement joins TRBV7-3 to TRBJ1-4; D is ambiguous. The ends were cut back, 1 base at V and 8 bases at J, with 17 bases in the middle. In germline, CDR1 is SGHTA, CDR2 FQGTGA. The CDR3 consists of 16 residues. The DNA of the CDR3 is TGTGCCAGCAGCTTAAACTATTTCGAGGGCGGGGAAAAACTGTTTTTT. Translating it yields CASSLNYFEGGEKLFF.

This clone has a handful of counts. The chain recombines TRBV7-3 with TRBJ2-2; 9 bases fit TRBD2. After removal of 3 bases from V and 7 bases from J, the junction contained 9 bases not matched to a gene. There are 16 residues in the CDR3. Germline lookup yields CDR1 SGHTA and CDR2 FQGTGA. The CDR3 protein is CASSFLAGGLDGELFF. Written as DNA, the CDR3 is TGTGCCAGCAGCTTCCTTGCGGGAGGGCTGGACGGGGAGCTGTTTTTT. Full variable domain (outside the CDR3, taken from reference TRBV7-3 and TRBJ2-2): GAGVSQTPSNKVTEKGKYVELRCDPISGHTALYWYRQSLGQGPEFLIYFQGTGAADDSGLPNDRFFAVRPEGSVSTLKIQRTERGDSAVYLCASSFLAGGLDGELFFGEGSRLTVL.

V is TRBV3-1 (or the pseudogene TRBV3-2) and J is TRBJ1-2; 7 bases match TRBD1. The germline V gene has CDR1 LGHDT and CDR2 YNNKEL (reference sequence). CDR3 length: 17 residues. V lost 4 bases to trimming and J lost 1 base; unmatched junction nucleotides: 12. CDR3 nucleotide sequence: TGTGCCAGCAGCCCTTTTCACCGGGACAGAAATAACTATGGCTACACCTTC. This translates into CASSPFHRDRNNYGYTF.

The rearrangement joins TRBV29-1 to TRBJ2-2, with 8 positions matching TRBD1. Germline CDR1 reads SQVTM; CDR2 reads ANQGSEA. The CDR3 covers 14 residues. Trimming took 6 bases from V and 2 from J; bases not matched to a gene: 5. As DNA, the CDR3 is TGCAGCGTCGTGACAGGGGTAAACACCGGGGAGCTGTTTTTT. This sequence encodes CSVVTGVNTGELFF.

This chain connects TRBV18 to TRBJ1-2, with D possibly TRBD1 on 5 matching bases. The CDR3 runs 14 residues. Germline-derived CDR1 and CDR2 are KGHSH and LQKENI. The V end was cut by 3 bases, the J end by 4 bases, with 12 bases between. CDR3 bases: TGTGCCAGCTCACCCCCGGGGGACTTCTATGGCTACACCTTC. This translates into CASSPPGDFYGYTF.

The chain joins TRBV5-8 to TRBJ2-3; TRBD1 is a possible D gene (6 bases). This CDR3 is 16 amino acids long. The V gene lost 6 bases and the J gene lost 5 bases, with 22 bases spanning the gap. From germline, CDR1 is SGHTS and CDR2 YDEGEE. CDR3 bases: TGTGCCAGCACCTATCCCCCTGACAGGCGTGGAGATACGCAGTATTTT. This codes for CASTYPPDRRGDTQYF.

The rearrangement joins TRBV11-2 to TRBJ1-6; 7 positions match TRBD1. Trimming at V came to 1 base and at J to 7 bases, leaving 4 bases not matched to a gene. The CDR3 sequence is 15 residues long. Germline lookup yields CDR1 SGHAT and CDR2 FQNNGV. CDR3 in DNA: TGTGCCAGCAGCTTAGGGGTGACAGGGAATTCACCCCTCCACTTT. Residues: CASSLGVTGNSPLHF.

CDR3 amino acids: CASSYSGQGFGKLFF. The CDR3 region has the DNA TGTGCCAGCAGTTACTCGGGACAGGGATTCGGAAAACTGTTTTTT. V gene TRBV6-5 combines with J gene TRBJ1-4; 9 nucleotides match TRBD1. The CDR3 spans 15 residues. J lost 10 bases, V lost 0 bases, and 6 bases had no gene match. From germline, CDR1 is MNHEY and CDR2 SVGAGI.

The chain recombines TRBV19 with TRBJ1-3, with D unresolved. Trimming left V 5 bases short and J 7 bases short, with 15 bases between. Germline V lookup: CDR1 LNHDA, CDR2 SQIVND (reference sequence). This CDR3 has 14 residues. In DNA form, the CDR3 reads TGTGCCAGTAGTTCGTCGGGTTCGGTGAACACCATATATTTT. This gives the protein CASSSSGSVNTIYF. The full variable domain, with the rest looked up from reference TRBV19 and TRBJ1-3, is DGGITQSPKYLFRKEGQNVTLSCEQNLNHDAMYWYRQDPGQGLRLIYYSQIVNDFQKGDIAEGYSVSREKKESFPLTVTSAQKNPTAFYLCASSSSGSVNTIYFGEGSWLTVV.

This clone was counted a single time. V and J are TRBV2 and TRBJ1-2; D call uncertain. V lost 7 bases, J lost 4 bases, and 13 bases lay in between. CDR3 length: 13 residues. Per the germline V gene, CDR1 is SNHLY and CDR2 is FYNNEI. DNA for the CDR3: TGTGCCAGCACCGGAGAACTAGTCTATGGCTACACCTTC. This gives the protein CASTGELVYGYTF.

V is TRBV2 and J is TRBJ1-6, with no clear D. V dropped 6 bases and J dropped 6 bases, with 12 bases sitting between them. The CDR3 consists of 14 residues. Germline V gene sequence: CDR1 SNHLY, CDR2 FYNNEI. The CDR3 loop reads CASSVEGANSPLHF. Written as DNA, the CDR3 is TGTGCCAGCAGCGTTGAGGGAGCTAATTCACCCCTCCACTTT. Full variable domain (missing parts from reference TRBV2 and TRBJ1-6): EPEVTQTPSHQVTQMGQEVILRCVPISNHLYFYWYRQILGQKVEFLVSFYNNEISEKSEIFDDQFSVERPDGSNFTLKIRSTKLEDSAMYFCASSVEGANSPLHFGNGTRLTVT.

The chain carries TRBV18 and TRBJ1-6, with D perhaps matching TRBD1 (6 bases). Germline-derived CDR1 and CDR2 are KGHSH and LQKENI. The germline V and J ends were trimmed by 0 bases and 8 bases, with 14 bases remaining between them. The CDR3 contains 16 residues. CDR3 DNA: TGTGCCAGCTCACCACCGATCGGCAGGGGAGATTCACCCCTCCACTTT. This gives the protein CASSPPIGRGDSPLHF.

V usage is TRBV7-2 and J usage is TRBJ2-7, with 8 bases fitting TRBD1. J was trimmed by 3 bases and V by 6 bases; bases with no gene match: 4. The V gene's germline CDR1 is SGHTA and CDR2 FQGNSA. The CDR3 is made up of 13 amino acids. The CDR3, as DNA: TGTGCCAGCAGACGGGGGACAGGCTACGAGCAGTACTTC. This sequence encodes CASRRGTGYEQYF.

This clone was picked up one time. The V gene is TRBV5-1, the J gene TRBJ2-1, with 11 nucleotides matching TRBD2. The CDR3 runs 16 residues. V lost 6 bases and J lost 5; bases outside the gene matches: 10. The V gene's germline CDR1 is SGHRS and CDR2 YFSETQ. The CDR3 spells CASTVQLAGVNNEQFF. The CDR3 bases are TGCGCCAGCACCGTACAACTAGCGGGAGTCAACAATGAGCAGTTCTTC.

Notes on this clone: Other DNA variants within this sample encode the same CDR3. V usage is TRBV29-1 and J usage is TRBJ1-1; 7 nucleotides match TRBD1. CDR3 length: 12 amino acids. V gave up 6 bases and J gave up 4 bases; unmatched junction bases: 5. From germline, CDR1 is SQVTM and CDR2 ANQGSEA. The CDR3: CSVQGWVTEAFF. The CDR3 nucleotides are TGCAGCGTACAGGGGTGGGTCACTGAAGCTTTCTTT.

The genes are TRBV10-1 and TRBJ2-7; D might be TRBD1 (6 bases). CDR1 is WNHNN and CDR2 is SYGVQD in the germline V gene (reference sequence). The CDR3 is 14 amino acids. With 6 bases removed from V and 2 bases from J, the gap between germline ends came to 14 bases. The CDR3: CASSPQGSTYEQYF. CDR3 coding DNA: TGCGCCAGCAGCCCCCAGGGGAGCACCTACGAGCAGTACTTC.

The rearrangement uses TRBV7-2 and TRBJ1-3; D is undetermined. The CDR3 spans 16 residues. V was shortened by 6 bases and J by 11 bases, with 26 bases between the two germline ends. CDR1 SGHTA and CDR2 FQGNSA come from the germline V gene. CDR3 in DNA: TGTGCCAGCAGGCCGACTTCTGACTCTCGGCGGTTACCCATATATTTT. Translated, it gives CASRPTSDSRRLPIYF.

The chain combines TRBV6-6 with TRBJ2-7; 10 bases match TRBD1. The CDR3 runs 15 residues. V shed 5 bases and J 2 bases; nucleotides not matched to a gene: 6. CDR1 is MNHNY and CDR2 is SVGAGI in the germline V gene (reference sequence). The chain's CDR3 is CASSPRQGAAYEQYF. In DNA form, the CDR3 reads TGTGCCAGCAGTCCTCGACAGGGGGCGGCCTACGAGCAGTACTTC.

J is TRBJ1-1 and V is TRBV27, with TRBD1 matching over 8 bases. The CDR3 consists of 15 residues. Per germline, CDR1 MNHEY and CDR2 SMNVEV (reference sequence). Unmatched junction bases numbered 12, after V lost 8 bases and J lost 4 bases. Here the CDR3 reads CASGFPRGLRTEAFF. The DNA for the CDR3 is TGTGCCAGCGGCTTCCCCAGGGGGCTTCGCACTGAAGCTTTCTTT.

In this sample, this clone turned up once. The rearrangement joins TRBV10-3 to TRBJ2-7, with 10 bases that match TRBD1. The ends lost 11 bases at V and 5 bases at J; junction bases unmatched: 15. The CDR3 has 15 amino acids. Germline CDR1 and CDR2: ENHRY and SYGVKD. CDR3 coding DNA: TGTGCCGTCCGAAGTCCCGGGACAGGGGCGGACGAGCAGTACTTC. This translates into CAVRSPGTGADEQYF.

The chain joins TRBV10-1 to TRBJ2-1; 8 nucleotides agree with TRBD2. Germline CDR1 and CDR2: WNHNN and SYGVQD (reference sequence). The CDR3 contains 16 residues. V was clipped by 3 bases and J by 4 bases; unmatched bases: 8. Here the CDR3 reads CASSEPRGRSYNEQFF. CDR3 sequence (DNA): TGCGCCAGCAGTGAACCCCGCGGGAGGTCTTACAATGAGCAGTTCTTC.

This clone has a single count. The chain employs TRBV9 and TRBJ1-2, with D perhaps TRBD1 (5 bases). Trimming took 3 bases from V and 2 from J, leaving 8 bases between them. Germline-derived CDR1 and CDR2 are SGDLS and YYNGEE. This CDR3 spans 13 amino acids. CDR3 sequence reads: CASSEGSNYGYTF. CDR3 bases: TGTGCCAGCAGCGAGGGGTCGAACTATGGCTACACCTTC.

V usage is TRBV29-1 and J usage is TRBJ1-3; 7 bases match TRBD1. The CDR3 covers 13 residues. V trimming: 4 bases; J trimming: 2 bases; junction bases outside the gene matches: 2. Per germline, CDR1 SQVTM and CDR2 ANQGSEA. The CDR3 loop is CSVVRGPGNTIYF. The DNA of the CDR3 is TGCAGCGTTGTAAGGGGGCCTGGAAACACCATATATTTT.

The CDR3 protein is CATSDFWTSGSTDTQYF. In DNA, the CDR3 is TGTGCCACCAGTGATTTTTGGACTAGCGGGAGCACAGATACGCAGTATTTT. The V and J genes are TRBV24-1 and TRBJ2-3; 11 nucleotides agree with TRBD2. The CDR3 sequence is 17 residues long. Per germline, CDR1 KGHDR and CDR2 SFDVKD. J lost 0 bases, V lost 1 base, and 2 bases had no gene match.

This clone was counted a single time. Its ends do not fully match the called genes, so a read error is possible. J is TRBJ2-3 and V is TRBV18; 11 bases align to TRBD2. The CDR3 contains 15 residues. Germline CDR1 and CDR2: KGHSH and LQKENI. CDR3 loop: CASSPLAGVADTQYF. CDR3 sequence (DNA): TGTGCCAGCTCGCCACTAGCGGGAGTGGCGGATACGCAGTATTTT.

V usage is TRBV6-5 and J usage is TRBJ1-2; no firm D call. Trimming cost V 6 bases and J 2 bases, with 13 bases left between them. The CDR3 runs 14 residues. From germline, CDR1 is MNHEY and CDR2 SVGAGI. The CDR3 DNA reads TGTGCCAGCAGGGAGTTGGCCCTCAACTATGGCTACACCTTC. Residues: CASRELALNYGYTF.

The chain has TRBV6-5 and TRBJ1-5; D is uncertain. Trimming pared 1 base from V and 5 bases from J, leaving 12 bases between. The CDR3 spans 15 residues. CDR1 and CDR2 (germline): MNHEY, SVGAGI. Written as DNA, the CDR3 is TGTGCCAGCAGTTACTTTTACAGTCCTGATCAGCCCCAGCATTTT. It specifies CASSYFYSPDQPQHF.